This is a list of T cell receptor beta chains from one sample in a study of post-analysis software for immune sequencing data. TCRdb re-derived calls from the PCR reads in MiXCR, one entry per CDR3 protein. The table lists 700,000 to 800,000 distinct CDR3 sequences, 25% to 30% of them singletons, with around 0.56% in the top ten. Sequencing was carried out using blood. These receptors all stem from a girl under 18 with multiple sclerosis. Each CDR3 is given with its conserved first and last residue. The D gene is left open where the match is weak. Some rows have no size entry. The others give once, few or many, or a class for an expanded clone.

TRBJ2-3 TRBV9 - - TGTGCCAGCAGCGCTGGGGCTAGGGTGAAAGGCACAGATACGCAGTATTTT CASSAGARVKGTDTQYF
TRBJ2-7 TRBV20-1 few TRBD1 TGCAGTGCACAATCCGGGACAGGGGTATACGAGCAGTACTTC CSAQSGTGVYEQYF
TRBJ2-1 TRBV6-6 many - TGTGCCAGCAGTTACTCCTCCGATGAGCAGTTCTTC CASSYSSDEQFF
TRBJ2-3 TRBV24-1 - TRBD2 TGTGCCACCAGTGACCGGACTAGCGGGAGGGTAGGAGATACGCAGTATTTT CATSDRTSGRVGDTQYF
TRBJ1-2 TRBV20-1 - - TGCAGTGCTAGTGGGGGACTAGGGAGGGACTATGGCTACACCTTC CSASGGLGRDYGYTF
TRBJ2-3 TRBV24-1 - - TGTGCCACCAGTGGTACAGAAGGCACAGATACGCAGTATTTT CATSGTEGTDTQYF
TRBJ2-1 TRBV5-1 - - TGCGCCAGCAGCTTAATCCCCCCGACGAGTCTCTCCTACAATGAGCAGTTCTTC CASSLIPPTSLSYNEQFF
TRBJ1-3 TRBV6-6 once TRBD1 TGTGCCAGCAGTTACGGGACAGGGGGATCTGGAAACACCATATATTTT CASSYGTGGSGNTIYF
TRBJ1-1 TRBV20-1 - - TGCAGTGCCAGGGGACCCTTGTTGAACACTGAAGCTTTCTTT CSARGPLLNTEAFF
TRBJ1-2 TRBV10-3 many TRBD1 TGTGCCATAACACCGGGACAGGGGAACTATGGCTACACCTTC CAITPGQGNYGYTF
TRBJ1-2 TRBV6-5 few TRBD1 TGTGCCAGCAGGGACAGGGGACTCTATGGCTACACCTTC CASRDRGLYGYTF
TRBJ2-4 TRBV20-1 - TRBD1 TGCAGTGCAGGGGGACAGGGTTTGGGCAAAAACATTCAGTACTTC CSAGGQGLGKNIQYF
TRBJ2-1 TRBV5-1 few TRBD1 TGCGCCAGCAGCTTTGGACAGGGCCTGGGGGATGAGCAGTTCTTC CASSFGQGLGDEQFF
TRBJ2-7 TRBV20-1 many - TGCAGTGCTAGCGTCGGCAGGGCGGGCGAGCAGTACTTC CSASVGRAGEQYF
TRBJ2-3 TRBV2 few TRBD1 TGTGCCAGCAGTGAAGAGGGACAGCGCACAGATACGCAGTATTTT CASSEEGQRTDTQYF
TRBJ2-3 TRBV6-5 few - TGTGCCAGCAGTTCTTTCCGGGGGGATACGCAGTATTTT CASSSFRGDTQYF